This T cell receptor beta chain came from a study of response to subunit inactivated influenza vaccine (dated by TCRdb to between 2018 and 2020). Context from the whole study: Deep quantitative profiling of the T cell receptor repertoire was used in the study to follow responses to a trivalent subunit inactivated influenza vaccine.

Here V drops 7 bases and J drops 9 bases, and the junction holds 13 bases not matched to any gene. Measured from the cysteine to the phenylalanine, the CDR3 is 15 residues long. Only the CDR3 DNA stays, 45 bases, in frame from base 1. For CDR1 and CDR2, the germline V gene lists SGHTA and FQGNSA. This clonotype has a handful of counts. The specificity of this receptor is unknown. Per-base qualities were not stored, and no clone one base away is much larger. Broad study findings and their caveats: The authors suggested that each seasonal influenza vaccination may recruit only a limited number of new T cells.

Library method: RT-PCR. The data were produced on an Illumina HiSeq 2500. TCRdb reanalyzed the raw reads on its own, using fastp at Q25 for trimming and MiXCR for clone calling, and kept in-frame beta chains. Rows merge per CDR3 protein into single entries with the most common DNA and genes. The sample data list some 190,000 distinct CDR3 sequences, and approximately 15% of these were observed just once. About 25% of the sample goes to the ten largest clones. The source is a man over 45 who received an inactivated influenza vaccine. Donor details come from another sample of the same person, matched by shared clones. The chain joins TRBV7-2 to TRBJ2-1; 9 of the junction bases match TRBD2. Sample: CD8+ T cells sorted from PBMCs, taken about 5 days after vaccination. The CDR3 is CASTLGQRGALEQFF. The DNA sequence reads TGTGCCAGCACCCTAGGCCAGCGGGGGGCCCTTGAGCAGTTCTTC.